This TCR beta chain was retrieved from a study of blood T cell repertoires in COVID-19. Study-level information: Samples of COVID-19 (acute and convalescent) were obtained from the United States, Italy and Spain. The analysed material was cDNA or gDNA that came from T cells, B-cell-depleted T cells, or PBMCs.

Per the original data handling: Amplification from reference gene primers served as the basis for estimated nucleated cell counts. Generated by immunoSEQ multiplex PCR, the TCRdb table keeps only in-frame clones and is missing some. V, J and clone size are those of that table, while D and trimming were read from the DNA. The sample includes about 190,000 clones, roughly nine tenths of them seen just once. The CDR3 consists of 15 residues. V lost 6 bases to trimming and J lost 2 bases; unmatched junction nucleotides: 6. CDR1 MNHEY and CDR2 SVGAGI come from the germline V gene. The chain couples TRBV6-5 to TRBJ2-5, with 10 bases fitting TRBD2. The sequencing sample was made of peripheral blood. This clonotype was obtained from a man in his thirties or forties with acute or convalescent COVID-19. The CDR3 protein is CASSTGTSDQETQYF. CDR3 DNA sequence: TGTGCCAGCAGCACCGGGACTAGCGATCAAGAGACCCAGTACTTC.